These T cell receptor beta chains were read from a single sample in a study of graft-versus-host responses after intestinal transplantation. These TCRs are of unknown antigen specificity. Clones were sequenced by immunoSEQ multiplex PCR, and TCRdb holds only the in-frame ones, with some missing. Of more than 90,000 clones in the sample, 80% to 95% were seen once. This sample comprised unstimulated CD8+ T cells sorted from spleen or lymph node cells, obtained before intestinal transplant. The origin of the receptors is a human donor who received an intestinal transplant. Each CDR3 is given with its conserved first and last residue. The order of the fields is V gene, D gene, J gene, clone size, CDR3 DNA, CDR3 protein. A D gene is named only where the DNA matches it firmly. Part of the rows lack a size; the others show once, few, many or a class for expanded clones.

TRBV5-1	TRBD2	TRBJ2-7	-	TGCGCCAGCAGCTTAGCTAGCGGGAGCTACGAGCAGTACTTC	CASSLASGSYEQYF
TRBV30	-	TRBJ1-2	-	TGTGCCTGGACCCAAACAGGGAGACTAAGTGGCTACACCTTC	CAWTQTGRLSGYTF
TRBV7-9	-	TRBJ2-7	-	TGTGCCAGCAGCTTCCTTTATACAGGGAACTACGAGCAGTACTTC	CASSFLYTGNYEQYF
TRBV7-6	-	TRBJ1-1	-	TGTGCCAGCAGCTTAGCAGCGGGGGCTGAAGCCTTCTTT	CASSLAAGAEAFF
TRBV9	TRBD2	TRBJ2-1	-	TGTGCCAGCAGCGGAGGCTCCCTAGCGGGATGGGGGGATGAGCAGTTCTTC	CASSGGSLAGWGDEQFF
TRBV27	TRBD1	TRBJ2-3	-	TGTGCCAGCAGTAAACAGGGGGCGATGACTCGCACAGATACGCAGTATTTT	CASSKQGAMTRTDTQYF
TRBV6-6	-	TRBJ2-2	-	TGTGCCAGCAGGTTCGGGGGCACCGGGGAGCTGTTTTTT	CASRFGGTGELFF
TRBV27	TRBD2	TRBJ2-7	-	TGTGCCAGCAGTTTAGCGGGGGGATACGAGCAGTACTTC	CASSLAGGYEQYF
TRBV9	TRBD1	TRBJ1-1	-	TGTGCCAGCAGCTACTCCCGGGACAGTGCGCGGACTGAAGCTTTCTTT	CASSYSRDSARTEAFF
TRBV4-1	-	TRBJ2-3	once	TGCGCCAGCAGCCACGGCGGGGGCACAGATACGCAGTATTTT	CASSHGGGTDTQYF
TRBV5-1	TRBD1	TRBJ1-5	few	TGCGCCAGCAGCCTGGGACAGGGGAGTCAGCCCCAGCATTTT	CASSLGQGSQPQHF
TRBV5-1	TRBD1	TRBJ2-3	-	TGCGCCAGCAGCTGGACAGGGTTAGATACGCAGTATTTT	CASSWTGLDTQYF
TRBV7-6	-	TRBJ2-2	-	TGTGCCAGCAGCCCCACAGCGCTGGGAGGAAACACCGGGGAGCTGTTTTTT	CASSPTALGGNTGELFF
TRBV5-4	-	TRBJ1-6	once	TGTGCCAGCAGTGGCATCGGACTTAATTCACCCCTCCACTTT	CASSGIGLNSPLHF
TRBV7-2	TRBD2	TRBJ2-3	-	TGTGCCAGCAGCTTAGGGCTAGCGGGAGGAGGGGTGGGCACAGATACGCAGTATTTT	CASSLGLAGGGVGTDTQYF
TRBV25-1	TRBD1	TRBJ2-1	-	TGTGCCAGCAGTACGGGGACAGGGGGCTCCTACAATGAGCAGTTCTTC	CASSTGTGGSYNEQFF
TRBV14	TRBD1	TRBJ2-6	-	TGTGCCAGCAGCCAGGTCAGGGGGATGTCTGGGGCCAACGTCCTGACTTTC	CASSQVRGMSGANVLTF
TRBV27	-	TRBJ1-1	-	TGTGCCAGCAGTTTATGGGGGCAGACTGAAGCTTTCTTT	CASSLWGQTEAFF
TRBV27	-	TRBJ2-7	-	TGTGCCGTCGAGCGGTGGGATGGTGGGAACTACGAGCAGTACTTC	CAVERWDGGNYEQYF
TRBV4-3	-	TRBJ2-2	-	TGCGCCAGCAGCCAAGATCCCCTAACTTCGTTCGCGAACACCGGGGAGCTGTTTTTT	CASSQDPLTSFANTGELFF
TRBV29-1	TRBD1	TRBJ1-1	-	TGCAGCGTTGGAGGAGGGACAGGGATGAACACTGAAGCTTTCTTT	CSVGGGTGMNTEAFF
TRBV27	TRBD2	TRBJ2-3	-	TGTGCCAGCAGCTCCCCTCGGGGGGGCGGGGGGGCCTCTAGCACAGATACGCAGTATTTT	CASSSPRGGGGASSTDTQYF
TRBV4-1	TRBD1	TRBJ1-1	-	TGCGCCAGCAGCGGGGGACAGCGAAACACTGAAGCTTTCTTT	CASSGGQRNTEAFF
TRBV19	-	TRBJ1-2	-	TGTGCCAGTAGTATACACAGGACCTATGGCTACACCTTC	CASSIHRTYGYTF